This TCR beta chain derives from a study of T cell responses to AZD1222 COVID-19 vaccine. Produced via immunoSEQ multiplex PCR; TCRdb's table is partial and in-frame only. The sample records 200,000 or so clones, 70% to 90% being singletons. CDR3 length: 14 residues. Germline values: CDR1 SGHTA, CDR2 FQGTGA. V lost 2 bases and J 5 bases, leaving 9 bases between the germline ends. The sequence was collected from an adult in good health. This chain joins TRBV7-3 and TRBJ1-4; D unresolved. The sequencing used peripheral blood, collected on day 0 of AZD1222 vaccination. CDR3 amino acids: CASSLGEQNEKLFF. The CDR3 DNA reads TGTGCCAGCAGCTTAGGGGAACAGAATGAAAAACTGTTTTTT.